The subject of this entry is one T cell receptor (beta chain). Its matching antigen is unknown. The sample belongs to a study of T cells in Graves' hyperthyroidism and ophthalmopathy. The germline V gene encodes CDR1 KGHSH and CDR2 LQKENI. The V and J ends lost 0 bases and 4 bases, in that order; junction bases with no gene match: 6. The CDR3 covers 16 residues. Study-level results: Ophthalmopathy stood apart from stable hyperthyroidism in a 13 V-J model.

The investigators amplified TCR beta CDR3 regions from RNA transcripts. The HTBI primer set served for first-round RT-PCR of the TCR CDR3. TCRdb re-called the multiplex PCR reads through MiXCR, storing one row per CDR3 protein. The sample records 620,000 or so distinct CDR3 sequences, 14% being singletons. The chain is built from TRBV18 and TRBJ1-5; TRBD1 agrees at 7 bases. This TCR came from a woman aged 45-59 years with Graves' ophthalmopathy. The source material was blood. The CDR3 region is CASSPPGQRANQPQHF. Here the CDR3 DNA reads TGTGCCAGCTCACCACCGGGACAGAGGGCGAATCAGCCCCAGCATTTT.